Listed below are T cell receptor beta chains from one sample, sequenced in a study of cytomegalovirus exposure and HLA in healthy donors. Sequencing used immunoSEQ multiplex PCR; TCRdb keeps in-frame clones, though not all of them. The sample has 150,000 to 200,000 clones, about three quarters seen once. The sample consisted of PBMCs. The source is a woman aged 40 to 50 in good health and CMV-seronegative. CDR3s include the opening cysteine and the closing phenylalanine or tryptophan. Fields, in order: J gene, clone size, D gene, CDR3 length, V gene, CDR3 protein, CDR3 DNA. The D gene is left open where the match is weak. For some rows the clone size is stated as once, few or many, or as a class when expanded; others skip it.

>TRBJ1-2|.|.|14|TRBV6-1
CASSRNRDGYGYTF
TGTGCCAGCAGCCGAAACAGGGATGGTTATGGCTACACCTTC
>TRBJ2-2|.|.|14|TRBV5-6
CASTLPGVIGELFF
TGTGCCAGCACCCTCCCAGGGGTAATCGGGGAGCTGTTTTTT
>TRBJ2-7|.|.|11|TRBV7-2
CASSLNRVLYF
TGTGCCAGCAGCTTAAACAGAGTGCTGTACTTC
>TRBJ1-5|few|.|13|TRBV28
CASGVGIGQPQHF
TGTGCCAGCGGAGTGGGTATAGGTCAGCCCCAGCATTTT
>TRBJ2-1|.|.|14|TRBV6-1
CATCRDTTSNEQFF
TGTGCCACTTGTCGGGACACAACTTCCAATGAGCAGTTCTTC
>TRBJ1-3|.|.|16|TRBV4-3
CASSQSQAPTGNTIYF
TGCGCCAGCAGCCAATCCCAGGCCCCCACTGGAAACACCATATATTTT
>TRBJ1-1|.|.|16|TRBV4-3
CASSQFGHEKNTEAFF
TGCGCCAGCAGCCAATTTGGCCACGAAAAGAACACTGAAGCTTTCTTT
>TRBJ2-2|.|.|14|TRBV10-3
CAISWTAPTGELFF
TGTGCCATCTCGTGGACTGCACCGACCGGGGAGCTGTTTTTT
>TRBJ2-5|.|TRBD2|13|TRBV6-6
CASSWGGEETQYF
TGTGCCAGCAGTTGGGGGGGTGAAGAGACCCAGTACTTC
>TRBJ2-3|.|TRBD2|15|TRBV7-2
CASSWGDGRGDTQYF
TGTGCCAGCAGCTGGGGGGACGGGAGGGGGGATACGCAGTATTTT
>TRBJ1-3|.|TRBD1|16|TRBV7-8
CASSPRTGGTVNTIYF
TGTGCCAGCAGCCCCCGGACAGGGGGCACGGTAAACACCATATATTTT
>TRBJ1-6|.|.|14|TRBV7-2
CASSLAGRGSPLHF
TGTGCCAGCAGCTTGGCGGGAAGAGGGTCACCCCTCCACTTT
>TRBJ1-2|few|.|12|TRBV7-2
CASSLAGHSYTF
TGTGCCAGCAGCTTAGCGGGACATAGCTACACCTTC
>TRBJ2-5|.|.|12|TRBV30
CAWREVQETQYF
TGTGCCTGGAGAGAGGTCCAAGAGACCCAGTACTTC
>TRBJ1-2|.|.|13|TRBV18
CASSPAAGDGYTF
TGTGCCAGCTCACCAGCGGCAGGGGATGGCTACACCTTC
>TRBJ1-1|once|.|12|TRBV7-9
CASAVGDTEAFF
TGTGCCAGCGCCGTCGGAGACACTGAAGCTTTCTTT
>TRBJ1-1|.|.|17|TRBV5-4
CASSPSLVPRDNTEAFF
TGTGCCAGCAGCCCCAGTTTGGTCCCGCGGGATAACACTGAAGCTTTCTTT
>TRBJ1-4|.|.|12|TRBV19
CASITANEKLFF
TGTGCCAGTATCACGGCTAATGAAAAACTGTTTTTT
>TRBJ2-2|once|.|15|TRBV27
CASRILNRNTGELFF
TGTGCCAGCAGAATCTTAAACAGGAACACCGGGGAGCTGTTTTTT
>TRBJ2-7|.|.|14|TRBV7-9
CASSLRGFSYEQYF
TGTGCCAGCAGCTTACGAGGGTTCTCCTACGAGCAGTACTTC
>TRBJ2-3|.|TRBD2|15|TRBV5-1
CASSSLAGKTDTQYF
TGCGCCAGCAGCTCACTAGCGGGGAAAACAGATACGCAGTATTTT
>TRBJ2-3|.|TRBD1|16|TRBV25-1
CASSEWGQGSSDTQYF
TGTGCCAGCAGTGAGTGGGGACAGGGGTCCTCAGATACGCAGTATTTT
>TRBJ2-2|few|.|16|TRBV7-9
CASSLGSPGNTGELFF
TGTGCCAGCAGCTTAGGCAGTCCAGGGAACACCGGGGAGCTGTTTTTT
>TRBJ1-2|.|TRBD1|18|TRBV14
CASSQFSSRTGAFHGYTF
TGTGCCAGCAGCCAATTTAGTAGTAGGACAGGCGCGTTTCATGGCTACACCTTC
>TRBJ2-5|.|TRBD2|16|TRBV5-4
CASSRGVAGPEETQYF
TGTGCCAGCAGCCGGGGGGTAGCGGGCCCCGAAGAGACCCAGTACTTC
>TRBJ1-3|few|.|16|TRBV6-1
CASSDWLSISGNTIYF
TGTGCCAGCAGTGACTGGCTCTCGATCTCTGGAAACACCATATATTTT
>TRBJ2-6|.|.|15|TRBV7-3
CASSLGGGGANVLTF
TGTGCCAGCAGCCTCGGGGGAGGTGGGGCCAACGTCCTGACTTTC
>TRBJ2-1|.|.|17|TRBV15
CATSRGTSSSSYNEQFF
TGTGCCACCAGCAGGGGAACTAGCTCAAGCTCCTACAATGAGCAGTTCTTC
>TRBJ2-3|.|.|16|TRBV7-2
CASSYRRAVSTDTQYF
TGTGCCAGCAGCTACAGGAGGGCGGTTAGCACAGATACGCAGTATTTT
>TRBJ1-5|.|.|15|TRBV2
CASSEALRGNQPQHF
TGTGCCAGCAGTGAAGCGCTTCGGGGTAATCAGCCCCAGCATTTT
>TRBJ1-4|.|.|14|TRBV19
CASSIGDYGEKLFF
TGTGCCAGTAGTATAGGGGACTACGGAGAAAAACTGTTTTTT
>TRBJ2-3|few|.|14|TRBV5-1
CASSALVGPDTQYF
TGCGCCAGCAGCGCCCTCGTGGGGCCAGATACGCAGTATTTT
>TRBJ2-1|.|TRBD1|15|TRBV7-2
CASSLGQGGFNEQFF
TGTGCCAGCAGCTTAGGACAGGGGGGTTTCAATGAGCAGTTCTTC
>TRBJ1-1|.|.|15|TRBV7-9
CASSLHSRPNTEAFF
TGTGCCAGCAGCTTGCACTCGCGGCCTAACACTGAAGCTTTCTTT
>TRBJ1-1|.|TRBD1|15|TRBV10-3
CAIRAGTGSYTEAFF
TGTGCCATCAGGGCCGGGACAGGGTCGTACACTGAAGCTTTCTTT
>TRBJ2-5|.|TRBD2|15|TRBV4-1
CASRVAGELRETQYF
TGCGCCAGCAGGGTAGCGGGAGAGTTGCGGGAGACCCAGTACTTC